The sequence of this T cell receptor (beta chain) was determined in a study of OX40 agonist ivuxolimab in advanced cancers. Study at large: The treatment was a fully human IgG2 OX40 agonist, ivuxolimab. Study results and caveats: Fewer expanded clones were found on average in CD4+ than in CD8+ T cells.

Produced via immunoSEQ multiplex PCR; TCRdb's table is partial and in-frame only. The repertoire holds just over 45,000 clones, with 85% to 95% as singletons. In regard to this clone: The antigen is undetermined.

The material sequenced was CD4+ or CD8+ T cells sorted from blood, taken in a trial of the OX40 agonist ivuxolimab. This receptor was taken from an adult with an advanced solid tumor such as melanoma, head and neck, liver or kidney cancer.

CDR3: CASSQDRLAGTYEQYF. The CDR3 DNA is TGTGCCAGCAGCCAAGACCGGCTAGCGGGGACTTACGAGCAGTACTTC. V is TRBV4-2 and J is TRBJ2-7; 9 nucleotides agree with TRBD2. The CDR3 extends over 16 amino acids. J lost 4 bases, V lost 0 bases, and 7 bases had no gene match. Germline values: CDR1 LGHNA, CDR2 YNFKEQ.